The rows below give T cell receptor beta chains drawn from one sample of a study of blood T cell repertoires in COVID-19. Profiling relied on immunoSEQ multiplex PCR, and the TCRdb table lists in-frame clones only, not all of them. The sample holds roughly 53,000 clones; about 80% are singletons and the top ten take 22%. Sequencing input: peripheral blood. These receptors were collected from a man aged 50 or older with active or convalescent COVID-19. CDR3s include the opening cysteine and the closing phenylalanine or tryptophan. The D gene is left open where the match is weak. Some rows have no size entry. The others give once, few or many, or a class for an expanded clone.

clone size	V gene	D gene	J gene	CDR3 DNA	CDR3 protein
few	TRBV28	TRBD1	TRBJ1-4	TGTGCCAGCTCAGGGGGAATTCGTGAAAAACTGTTTTTT	CASSGGIREKLFF
.	TRBV5-1	TRBD1	TRBJ2-1	TGCGCCAGCAGCTTACGGGACAGGGTCCATGAGCAGTTCTTC	CASSLRDRVHEQFF
.	TRBV7-2	TRBD2	TRBJ2-2	TGTGCCAGCAGCACCCGGACTAGCGGGATAGCCGGGGAGCTGTTTTTT	CASSTRTSGIAGELFF
many	TRBV3-1/TRBV3-2	TRBD1	TRBJ1-6	TGTGCCAGCAGCTTAACCGGGACAGTACTCCACTTT	CASSLTGTVLHF
.	TRBV7-6	.	TRBJ1-1	TGTGCCAGCAGCTGGGGGGGGAACACTGAAGCTTTCTTT	CASSWGGNTEAFF
.	TRBV5-6	TRBD2	TRBJ2-1	TGTGCCAGCAGCTCGCGAGGACTAGCATTCGGCAATGAGCAGTTCTTC	CASSSRGLAFGNEQFF
.	TRBV18	.	TRBJ2-5	TGTGCCAGCTCACCGGGGATAAGCGGGCCAGAGACCCAGTACTTC	CASSPGISGPETQYF
.	TRBV5-1	TRBD1	TRBJ1-6	TGCGCCAGCAGCTCCGCAGGGGGATATTCACCCCTCCACTTT	CASSSAGGYSPLHF
.	TRBV9	.	TRBJ2-2	TGTGCCAGCAGCGTCACATCCGACACCGGGGAGCTGTTTTTT	CASSVTSDTGELFF
.	TRBV5-6	.	TRBJ2-4	TGTGCCAGCAGCTTACAGGGCGTGGGAGCCAAAAACATTCAGTACTTC	CASSLQGVGAKNIQYF
.	TRBV11-2	TRBD1	TRBJ1-4	TGTGCCAGCAGCTTACGGGGGGGACAGCAAACTAATGAAAAACTGTTTTTT	CASSLRGGQQTNEKLFF
.	TRBV19	TRBD1	TRBJ1-4	TGTGCCAGTAGTATCAGACAGGGGGGAGAAAAACTGTTTTTT	CASSIRQGGEKLFF
.	TRBV11-2	TRBD1	TRBJ2-5	TGTGCCAGCAGCCGGGACAGGCAAGAGACCCAGTACTTC	CASSRDRQETQYF
.	TRBV6-5	TRBD1	TRBJ2-1	TGTGCCAGCAGTTATCCAGGGGGCGGTGAGCAGTTCTTC	CASSYPGGGEQFF
.	TRBV7-8	TRBD1	TRBJ1-3	TGTGCCAGCAGCTTCGGGACAGGGAGTTTGTCTGGAAACACCATATATTTT	CASSFGTGSLSGNTIYF